This record looks at one TCR beta chain sequence and its context. Its antigen is not known. A multiplex PCR was run with 60 Vbeta primers and 13 Jbeta primers. Profiling relied on immunoSEQ multiplex PCR, and the TCRdb table lists in-frame clones only, not all of them. The sample holds hundreds of thousands of clones; 80% to 90% are singletons and the top ten take about 2.5%. This specimen belongs to a study of cytomegalovirus exposure and HLA in healthy donors. Regarding the study as a whole: Owing to their indistinguishability, certain V segments, notably TRBV6-2 and TRBV6-3, were excluded. Specificity of three CMV-associated chains for CMV antigens was verified in vitro. Clonal expansion, a later analysis showed, was greater in HLA-associated TCR beta chains than in equally common others.

Healthy bone marrow donors supplied every sample. Germline-derived CDR1 and CDR2 are MNHEY and SVGAGI. Trimming cost V 9 bases and J 2 bases; bases outside gene matches: 8. CDR3 length: 15 amino acids. The genes are TRBV6-5 and TRBJ2-2, with 8 nucleotides matching TRBD1. The specimen sequenced was PBMCs. The sequence derives from a young woman in good health and CMV-seronegative. The CDR3 sequence: CASQDRVYNTGELFF. The CDR3, as DNA: TGTGCCAGTCAGGACAGGGTCTACAACACCGGGGAGCTGTTTTTT.